The present entry profiles one T cell receptor (beta chain) with its context. It has no known antigen specificity. Base qualities are not recorded, but no much larger clone differs from it by a single base. This sample is part of a study of CXCR4 blockade with PD-1 therapy in pancreatic cancer (dated 2019 in TCRdb). Regarding the research as a whole: The study analyzed resected pancreatic ductal adenocarcinoma using both multiplex immunohistochemistry and TCRbeta immunosequencing, alongside ex vivo slice culture that tested PD-1 and CXCR4 blockade. Two geographically distinct regions were TCR-sequenced from each of about six tumors to assess intratumoral heterogeneity.

The archived tumor blocks were obtained from patients to whom no neoadjuvant therapy had been administered before resection. The preserved-tissue arm of the study used about 30 surgical resection samples from about two dozen previously untreated pancreatic ductal adenocarcinoma patients. For the resection arm, ten 5-micron curls of FFPE tumor adjacent to the multiplex immunohistochemistry slide were used for DNA extraction. The CDR3, from cysteine to phenylalanine, totals 12 residues. The only DNA kept is the CDR3, 36 bases in frame from the first base. The germline V gene provides CDR1 SGHDN and CDR2 FVKESK. V has 1 base trimmed and J has 13 bases trimmed; junction bases matching no gene number 6. The paper's findings and limits, for the study overall: A strong correlation was found between the frequency of an amino acid clone and the number of distinct nucleotide rearrangements encoding that clone, which suggests convergent selection driven by common tumor antigens. Because only TCRbeta chains were sequenced, true antigen-specificity overlap of convergent dominant clones was left unconfirmed pending paired alpha-beta single-cell sequencing. Tumors had clonal expansion, with a mean productive clonality of about 0.13 compared with under 0.055 in healthy blood, yet clonality showed no correlation with survival.

TCRbeta CDR3 regions were immunosequenced from extracted DNA using the immunoSEQ Assay at Adaptive Biotechnologies. In the original analysis: To measure the absolute abundance of each unique TCRbeta CDR3, the sequences were collapsed and filtered. Clonality was defined as 1 minus Pielou's evenness, computed on productive in-frame rearrangements only. Regional overlap was evaluated by tracking the top 100 nucleotide rearrangements across paired samples, and paired versus unrelated samples were compared using the Morisita index. The immunoSEQ Rearrangement Details tool was used to assess whether nucleotide rearrangements converged onto identical amino acid sequences. Entries here come from immuneACCESS through TCRdb and include only in-frame sequences with V and J called. Some clones fail to appear in such tables; in the studies checked, an unresolved V gene covers under half of the shortfall, and the cause of the remainder is unknown. For V, J and clone size, that table is used; D and trimming come from the DNA. In this sample the table shows over 7,500 clones, about 60% of which occur a single time. The biggest ten clones account for 5.5% to 8% of the sample.

Sequenced material: tumor tissue. This receptor was taken from a human donor with pancreatic ductal adenocarcinoma. The V and J segments used are TRBV14 and TRBJ2-7; 8 nucleotides in the junction match TRBD2. The CDR3 reads as follows: CASSQGSTSAYF. The nucleotide sequence reads as follows: TGTGCCAGCAGCCAAGGGTCGACTAGCGCCTACTTC.